The entry that follows covers one TCR beta chain sequence. This clone was detected only a few times. The antigen it recognizes is unknown. It has no much larger one-base neighbor in the sample; base qualities were not kept. These data originate in a study of blood T cell repertoires in COVID-19 (dated by TCRdb to 2018 to 2020). For context, the study as a whole: Samples covering the acute and convalescent phases of COVID-19 were provided by collaborators in the United States, Italy and Spain. The prospective study material was composed of cDNA or gDNA derived from T cells, B-cell-depleted T cells, or PBMCs. Deeply sampled blood TCRbeta repertoires from subjects exposed to, actively infected with, or recovered from COVID-19 were included in the dataset. The repertoires were released in a freely available public database meant as a resource for research on the immune response to SARS-CoV-2. The samples were drawn from the first 160 participants of the ongoing ImmuneRACE study and from over 950 subjects provided by 6 global collaborators. Sample metadata almost always included a de-identified subject ID, COVID-19 status, age in years and sex. HLA class I and class II types, where available, came from metadata supplied by the sample provider rather than from assay-based typing. Results and caveats for the whole study, not just this receptor: Clinical and demographic metadata were provided uncurated, with the amount varying by source and participant.

The CDR3 runs 16 amino acids, cysteine and phenylalanine included. Just the 48-base CDR3 DNA is kept, in frame starting at base 1. The germline V end is reduced by 5 bases and the J end by 0 bases; junction bases left unmatched: 7. CDR1 and CDR2, per the germline V gene (reference sequence), are SEHNR and FQNEAQ. One collaborating source in Seattle enrolled patients while the patients were actively infected and followed the patients over time throughout the course of disease. The collaborating institutions used their own protocols to collect whole blood in K2EDTA tubes. For TCRbeta analysis, collaborator samples were shipped as frozen whole blood, as isolated PBMCs, or as DNA extracted from either sample type. TCRbeta CDR3 regions were amplified from genomic DNA using the immunoSEQ Assay, a bias-controlled multiplex PCR. Concerning the study's data processing: The number of nucleated cells in each sample was estimated by amplification of reference gene primers within the assay. To quantify the absolute abundance of each unique TCRbeta CDR3 rearrangement, sequence reads were collapsed and filtered. Productive Simpson clonality was computed per sample as the square root of Simpson's diversity index over productive rearrangements. The table comes from immuneACCESS by way of TCRdb, which keeps in-frame sequences with V and J called. Part of the clones is missing from these tables; in studies checked, under half for an unresolved V gene and the rest for unknown reasons. Clone size and the V and J calls come from that table; the DNA yielded D and trimming. In this sample the table shows approximately 110,000 clones, around 70% of which occur a single time. The ten top clones hold approximately 5.9% of the sample.

The specimen sequenced was peripheral blood. The chain employs TRBV7-9 and TRBJ2-5, with 9 central nucleotides matching TRBD1. The receptor was derived from an elderly man with COVID-19, enrolled during active disease. The CDR3 has the sequence CASSPRDREYQETQYF. The DNA sequence is given as TGTGCCAGCAGCCCCCGGGACAGGGAGTACCAAGAGACCCAGTACTTC.